This is a list of T cell receptor beta chains from one sample in a study of shared clonotypes between healthy human individuals. Sequenced by immunoSEQ multiplex PCR; TCRdb stores in-frame clones only, minus some. The table lists millions of clones, 85% to 95% of them singletons, with approximately 0.4% in the top ten. The sample was naive CD4+ T cells from PBMCs. The receptors come from a man aged 18 to 30 in good health. Some clones in this sample may be carry-over from other donors' samples. CDR3s include the opening cysteine and the closing phenylalanine or tryptophan.

TRBJ2-7	TRBV20-1	CSAANIYEQYF
TRBJ2-1	TRBV7-2	CASSLVGTSGYNEQFF
TRBJ2-7	TRBV20-1	CSAYKVYEQYF
TRBJ2-7	TRBV6-6	CASSPSSGSSGYEQYF
TRBJ1-1	TRBV2	CASSGDRANTEAFF
TRBJ1-2	TRBV5-6	CASSLGQGIGGYTF
TRBJ2-3	TRBV6-5	CASSYSRGTQYF
TRBJ1-3	TRBV28	CASSSGFGDTIYF
TRBJ2-1	TRBV10-3	CAITDRDGEQFF
TRBJ2-7	TRBV27	CASSRLGQSSYEQYF
TRBJ2-1	TRBV5-6	CASSWDRAYNEQFF
TRBJ2-1	TRBV29-1	CSVSRTSGRRDEQFF
TRBJ2-5	TRBV2	CASTLTKGEETQYF
TRBJ2-5	TRBV10-3	CAISADRAGGETQYF
TRBJ1-2	TRBV5-1	CASSRGTIYGYTF
TRBJ1-1	TRBV9	CASSVGHVNTEAFF
TRBJ2-7	TRBV18	CASSRLGQGDEQYF
TRBJ1-4	TRBV7-9	CASSPRGLATNEKLFF
TRBJ2-1	TRBV28	CASTTRGYEQFF
TRBJ2-7	TRBV11-2	CASSIDRTVYEQYF
TRBJ1-1	TRBV4-2	CASSRIDKTGDEAFF
TRBJ2-5	TRBV6-6	CASSPWAGTQETQYF
TRBJ2-5	TRBV28	CASSLGGGQETQYF
TRBJ1-1	TRBV10-3	CAISEALRGVSTEAFF
TRBJ2-7	TRBV15	CATSIDYEQYF
TRBJ1-1	TRBV28	CASSFPRQGRGNTEAFF
TRBJ2-7	TRBV5-4	CASSRPSSGRGYEQYF
TRBJ2-2	TRBV2	CASAETGELFF
TRBJ2-3	TRBV13	CASRIGARTDTQYF
TRBJ2-7	TRBV4-2	CASSRGQGAINEQYF
TRBJ2-3	TRBV9	CASSVAPADTQYF
TRBJ1-1	TRBV6-6	CASSYSLDTTEAFF
TRBJ2-3	TRBV5-6	CASSLAGRVGFRADTQYF
TRBJ1-2	TRBV18	CASSPGTGSNYGYTF
TRBJ1-1	TRBV20-1	CSARVGKAFF
TRBJ2-2	TRBV6-1	CASSEALQRANTGELFF
TRBJ2-5	TRBV23-1	CASSHPRLGGQETQYF
TRBJ2-5	TRBV29-1	CSAAATSGRETQYF
TRBJ1-3	TRBV5-1	CASSLGDTTSGNTIYF
TRBJ1-1	TRBV9	CASSVRWDRGNTEAFF
TRBJ2-1	TRBV30	CAWSVRYEQFF
TRBJ2-6	TRBV30	CAWSDTNVLTF
TRBJ1-1	TRBV29-1	CSVVAVNTEAFF
TRBJ2-7	TRBV28	CASSLDSHYEQYF
TRBJ1-4	TRBV25-1	CASSAPGQSNEKLFF
TRBJ2-7	TRBV4-1	CASSQADTFHEQYF
TRBJ1-5	TRBV19	CASEGRNQPQHF
TRBJ2-7	TRBV7-9	CASRRGTYEQYF
TRBJ1-2	TRBV9	CASSGTGLDGYTF
TRBJ2-1	TRBV5-8	CASSQPGLAYDEQFF
TRBJ1-4	TRBV4-2	CASSHPPGGPTTNEKLFF
TRBJ2-2	TRBV7-9	CASSFRLYPNTGELFF
TRBJ2-1	TRBV11-2	CASSSVTKGEQFF